A single sample gave rise to the 23 T cell receptor beta chains below, sequenced in a study of control samples from healthy donors and cancer patients. The protocol was immunoSEQ multiplex PCR, while the TCRdb copy is restricted to in-frame clones and leaves out a portion. The sample has about 180,000 clones, around 94% seen once. The specimen sequenced was blood. These receptors all stem from a man aged 25 to 45 in good health.

This clone turned up a few times. The J gene is TRBJ2-7, the V gene TRBV28; 10 bases are a match to TRBD2. Germline V gene sequence: CDR1 MDHEN, CDR2 SYDVKM. With V trimmed by 3 bases and J by 4 bases, 3 bases remained unmatched. The CDR3 runs to 14 residues. This chain's CDR3 is CASSFSSGSYEQYF. The CDR3 coding sequence is TGTGCCAGCAGTTTTTCTAGCGGGAGTTACGAGCAGTACTTC.

The V and J genes are TRBV24-1 and TRBJ2-1, with TRBD1 as a possible D gene (6 bases). The CDR3 consists of 16 residues. CDR1 KGHDR and CDR2 SFDVKD come from the germline V gene. V lost 0 bases to trimming and J lost 3 bases, with 11 bases between them. The CDR3 loop reads CATSDLRGTSYNEQFF. Written as DNA, the CDR3 is TGTGCCACCAGTGATTTGAGGGGGACAAGCTACAATGAGCAGTTCTTC.

The chain joins TRBV7-9 to TRBJ1-1; D is ambiguous. Germline CDR1 reads SEHNR; CDR2 reads FQNEAQ (reference sequence). CDR3 length: 14 residues. Trimming took 1 base from V and 1 from J, leaving 7 bases between them. Here the CDR3 reads CASSLVQKNTEAFF. The CDR3 nucleotides are TGTGCCAGCAGCTTAGTTCAGAAGAACACTGAAGCTTTCTTT.

CDR3: CASSPPGRKGFNEQFF. The CDR3 DNA reads as TGTGCCAGCTCACCCCCTGGACGGAAGGGTTTCAATGAGCAGTTCTTC. V usage is TRBV18 and J usage is TRBJ2-1; no clear D gene. Germline assignment: CDR1 KGHSH and CDR2 LQKENI. The CDR3 length is 16 residues. Trimming left V 3 bases short and J 6 bases short, with 18 bases between.

The chain is built from TRBV5-1 and TRBJ1-2; D is ambiguous. The V end lost 2 bases, the J end lost 5 bases, and 16 bases lay between the germline ends. This CDR3 has 15 residues. Germline values: CDR1 SGHRS, CDR2 YFSETQ. This chain's CDR3 is CASSFDTEILYGYTF. CDR3 nucleotides: TGCGCCAGCAGCTTTGATACAGAGATCCTTTATGGCTACACCTTC.

The genes are TRBV5-1 and TRBJ2-2; 11 bases are a match to TRBD2. Germline CDR1 SGHRS, CDR2 YFSETQ. V gave up 4 bases and J gave up 1 base; unmatched junction bases: 3. The CDR3 consists of 16 residues. CDR3 nucleotides: TGCGCCAGCAGCCGGGGACTAGCGGTGAACACCGGGGAGCTGTTTTTT. Its translation: CASSRGLAVNTGELFF.

This clone showed up just a few times. The rearrangement joins TRBV9 to TRBJ2-3, with 9 bases identical to TRBD2. Germline-derived CDR1 and CDR2 are SGDLS and YYNGEE. This CDR3 comprises 16 residues. V dropped 0 bases and J dropped 3; count of bases not matched to a gene: 5. The CDR3, as DNA: TGTGCCAGCAGCGTAGCCAGCGGGGGGACTACAGATACGCAGTATTTT. This encodes CASSVASGGTTDTQYF.

The CDR3: CASSFLTSGDTDTQYF. The CDR3, as DNA: TGTGCCAGCAGCTTCCTGACTAGCGGAGATACAGATACGCAGTATTTT. The chain uses TRBV7-8 and TRBJ2-3; 9 positions agree with TRBD2. CDR3 length: 16 amino acids. CDR1 is SGHVS, CDR2 FQNEAQ, per germline. Trimming at V came to 3 bases and at J to 3 bases, leaving 7 bases not matched to a gene.

The CDR3 loop is CATTGGLYNSPLHF. CDR3 sequence (DNA): TGTGCCACCACAGGGGGTTTGTATAATTCACCCCTCCACTTT. The rearrangement joins TRBV15 to TRBJ1-6; 7 bases map to TRBD1. Germline V gives CDR1 LNHNV, CDR2 YYDKDF (reference sequence). This CDR3 region has 14 residues. Unmatched junction bases numbered 4, after V lost 7 bases and J lost 4 bases.

The genes are TRBV7-2 and TRBJ1-5, with 10 bases lining up with TRBD1. Germline CDR1 SGHTA, CDR2 FQGNSA. This CDR3 has 15 amino acids. V shed 2 bases, J shed 4 bases, and the junction held 2 bases outside the gene matches. This CDR3 is CASSLRTGGNQPQHF. In DNA, the CDR3 is TGTGCCAGCAGCTTACGGACAGGGGGAAATCAGCCCCAGCATTTT.

The rearrangement uses TRBV18 and TRBJ2-7; 12 nucleotides line up with TRBD2. The trim removed 5 bases at V and 0 bases at J, leaving 5 bases unmatched. This CDR3 spans 16 amino acids. CDR1 and CDR2 (germline): KGHSH, LQKENI. In DNA form, the CDR3 reads TGTGCCAGCTCAAGAGCGACTAGCGGGAGCTCCTACGAGCAGTACTTC. Translated, it gives CASSRATSGSSYEQYF.

V and J are TRBV18 and TRBJ1-1, with D possibly matching TRBD1 (5 bases). With 2 bases removed from V and 1 base from J, the gap between germline ends came to 11 bases. CDR3 length equals 15 residues. CDR1 KGHSH and CDR2 LQKENI come from the germline V gene. CDR3 DNA sequence: TGTGCCAGCTCACCAGGAGGGGATCGGAACACTGAAGCTTTCTTT. Its protein product is CASSPGGDRNTEAFF. Combining the CDR3 with reference TRBV18 and TRBJ1-1 gives the whole variable domain NAGVMQNPRHLVRRRGQEARLRCSPMKGHSHVYWYRQLPEEGLKFMVYLQKENIIDESGMPKERFSAEFPKEGPSILRIQQVVRGDSAAYFCASSPGGDRNTEAFFGQGTRLTVV.

This clone was picked up one time. The chain uses TRBV18 and TRBJ1-5; a weak D match, TRBD1 (5 bases). Germline loops: CDR1 KGHSH, CDR2 LQKENI. Trimming shortened V by 4 bases and J by 2 bases, and 12 bases separated the two germline ends. This CDR3 is built from 15 residues. The CDR3 DNA reads as TGTGCCAGCTCACTCCAAAGGGGTGGCAATCAGCCCCAGCATTTT. Protein sequence: CASSLQRGGNQPQHF. Based on the CDR3 plus reference TRBV18 and TRBJ1-5, the full variable domain is NAGVMQNPRHLVRRRGQEARLRCSPMKGHSHVYWYRQLPEEGLKFMVYLQKENIIDESGMPKERFSAEFPKEGPSILRIQQVVRGDSAAYFCASSLQRGGNQPQHFGDGTRLSIL.

The V gene is TRBV28, the J gene TRBJ1-2; D is perhaps TRBD1 (6 bases). Per the germline V gene, CDR1 is MDHEN and CDR2 is SYDVKM. V was cut by 7 bases and J by 2 bases, with 17 bases left in between. The CDR3 extends over 15 amino acids. For the CDR3, the DNA is TGTGCCAGCACCTCAGGGGTTATTGGGAACTATGGCTACACCTTC. The encoded protein is CASTSGVIGNYGYTF.

V is TRBV29-1 and J is TRBJ1-3; 8 bases are a match to TRBD1. V gave up 7 bases and J gave up 4 bases; unmatched junction bases: 9. Germline loops: CDR1 SQVTM, CDR2 ANQGSEA. The CDR3 totals 14 residues. DNA of the CDR3: TGCAGCGCCGCGACAGGGGCGGGAGGAAACACCATATATTTT. Encoded protein: CSAATGAGGNTIYF.

J is TRBJ1-2 and V is TRBV7-2, with a possible D match to TRBD1 (6 bases). The CDR3 is 16 residues long. V gave up 1 base and J gave up 4 bases, with 16 bases separating them. Looked up from germline, CDR1 is SGHTA and CDR2 is FQGNSA. This CDR3 reads CASSLEPRGQGYGYTF. The DNA of the CDR3 is TGTGCCAGCAGCTTAGAGCCTCGGGGGCAGGGCTATGGCTACACCTTC.

The chain combines TRBV19 with TRBJ1-2; a possible D gene is TRBD1 (5 bases). This CDR3 has 11 residues. Germline CDR1 and CDR2: LNHDA and SQIVND (reference sequence). Written as DNA, the CDR3 is TGTGTATCGAGGGACTATTATGGCTACACCTTC. Translated, it gives CVSRDYYGYTF.

This clone was recorded once. The chain has TRBV12-3 or TRBV12-4 and TRBJ1-2; maybe TRBD1 (5 bases). The length of the CDR3 is 13 residues. Trimming took 2 bases from V and 8 from J, leaving 12 bases between them. The CDR3 is CASSLTQGGGYTF. The CDR3 bases are TGTGCCAGCAGTTTAACGCAGGGCGGCGGCTACACCTTC.

The chain recombines TRBV4-1 with TRBJ1-5, with 7 bases that match TRBD1. This CDR3 has 16 residues. CDR1 is MGHRA, CDR2 YSYEKL, per germline. Losses at the gene ends were 0 bases for V and 2 bases for J; bases not matched to a gene: 4. CDR3 bases: TGCGCCAGCAGCCAAGATGGGGGGACAGGCAATCAGCCCCAGCATTTT. It encodes CASSQDGGTGNQPQHF.

This CDR3 is CASTDGLNTEAFF. As DNA, the CDR3 is TGTGCCAGTACCGACGGTTTGAACACTGAAGCTTTCTTT. The rearrangement links TRBV19 to TRBJ1-1; D not resolved. Trimming left V 7 bases short and J 0 bases short, with 9 bases between. CDR3 size: 13 residues. Germline V lookup: CDR1 LNHDA, CDR2 SQIVND (reference sequence).

The chain employs TRBV5-1 and TRBJ2-5, with 8 bases identical to TRBD2. Germline loops: CDR1 SGHRS, CDR2 YFSETQ. The CDR3 sequence is 16 residues long. Losses at the gene ends were 7 bases for V and 5 bases for J; bases not matched to a gene: 16. DNA for the CDR3: TGCGCCAGCGCCCGAGGGACTAGTAGTCTTACGGAGACCCAGTACTTC. This gives the protein CASARGTSSLTETQYF.

The rearrangement uses TRBV10-2 and TRBJ2-7, with 11 bases identical to TRBD2. This CDR3 has 15 amino acids. Looked up from germline, CDR1 is WSHSY and CDR2 is SAAADI. The ends lost 2 bases at V and 6 bases at J; junction bases unmatched: 6. CDR3 in DNA: TGCGCCAGCAGTGAGGTGAGGCTAGCGGGGGGCGAGCAGTACTTC. This gives the protein CASSEVRLAGGEQYF.

The CDR3 reads CASSLSRASTDTQYF. For the CDR3, the DNA is TGTGCCAGCAGTTTATCGAGGGCTAGCACAGATACGCAGTATTTT. The chain joins TRBV27 to TRBJ2-3, with a tentative D call TRBD2 (5 bases). CDR1 is MNHEY and CDR2 is SMNVEV in the germline V gene (reference sequence). V was trimmed by 0 bases and J by 0 bases, leaving 7 bases between them. The CDR3 loop spans 15 amino acids.